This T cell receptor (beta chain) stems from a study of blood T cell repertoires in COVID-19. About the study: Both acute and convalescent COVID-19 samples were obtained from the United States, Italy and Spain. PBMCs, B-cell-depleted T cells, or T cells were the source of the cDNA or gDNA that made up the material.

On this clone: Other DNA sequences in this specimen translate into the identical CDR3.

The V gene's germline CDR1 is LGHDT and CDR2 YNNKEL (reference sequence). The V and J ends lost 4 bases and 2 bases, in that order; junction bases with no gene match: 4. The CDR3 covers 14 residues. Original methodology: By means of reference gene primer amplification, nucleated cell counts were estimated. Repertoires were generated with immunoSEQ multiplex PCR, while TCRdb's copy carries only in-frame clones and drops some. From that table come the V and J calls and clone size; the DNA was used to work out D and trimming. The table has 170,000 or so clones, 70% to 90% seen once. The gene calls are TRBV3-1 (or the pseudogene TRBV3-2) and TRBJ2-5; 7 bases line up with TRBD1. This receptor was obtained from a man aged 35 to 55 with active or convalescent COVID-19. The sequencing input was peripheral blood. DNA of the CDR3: TGTGCCAGCAGCCCTGGGACAGCGCAAGAGACCCAGTACTTC. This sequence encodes CASSPGTAQETQYF.